These 5 T cell receptor beta chains came from one sample sequenced in a study of post-analysis software for immune sequencing data. The antigens of these receptors remain unknown. Built from TCR beta cDNA, the libraries had unique molecular identifiers in them. TCRdb fed the PCR reads into MiXCR, producing one record per CDR3 protein. The data hold fewer than 700,000 distinct CDR3 sequences, with about 40% observed a single time. General study results and limits: Comparison of patients with controls showed four or five TRBV segments more frequent in patients, TRBV5-6, TRBV5-1 and TRBV20-1 among them.

Sequenced input: blood. These receptors came from a girl aged 5 to 17 with multiple sclerosis.

The J gene is TRBJ2-1, the V gene TRBV6-9; TRBD1 matches 8 bases. This CDR3 comprises 16 residues. The germline V gene encodes CDR1 MNHGY and CDR2 SVAAGI. Trimming took 5 bases from V and 9 from J; bases not matched to a gene: 15. The CDR3: CASSRNLDDRGSEQFF. Written as DNA, the CDR3 is TGTGCCAGCAGTCGCAACCTAGACGACAGGGGAAGTGAGCAGTTCTTC.

The chain employs TRBV3-1 and TRBJ2-7, with TRBD2 as a possible D gene (5 bases). This CDR3 comprises 13 residues. Germline CDR1 reads LGHDT; CDR2 reads YNNKEL (reference sequence). Deletions cut 3 bases from V and 4 bases from J, with 10 bases between. The CDR3 coding sequence is TGTGCCAGCAGCCATCTCCGGGATTACGAGCAGTACTTC. Protein: CASSHLRDYEQYF.

The table lists this clonotype with a few counts. This chain joins TRBV27 and TRBJ2-7; 8 bases line up with TRBD1. With V trimmed by 8 bases and J by 1 base, 7 bases remained unmatched. The CDR3 has 14 amino acids. Germline CDR1 reads MNHEY; CDR2 reads SMNVEV (reference sequence). Here the CDR3 reads CASGHGTGSYEQYF. CDR3 bases: TGTGCCAGCGGCCACGGGACAGGATCCTACGAGCAGTACTTC.

The rearrangement links TRBV5-1 to TRBJ2-7; 14 nucleotides align to TRBD2. This CDR3 is built from 17 residues. In germline, CDR1 is SGHRS, CDR2 YFSETQ. The V gene end was trimmed by 0 bases and the J gene end by 4 bases; junction bases not matched to a gene: 6. The chain's CDR3 is CASSLEGTSGSSYEQYF. In DNA form, the CDR3 reads TGCGCCAGCAGCTTGGAGGGGACTAGCGGGAGTTCTTACGAGCAGTACTTC.

This chain uses TRBV25-1 with TRBJ1-2, with 7 bases aligning to TRBD1. The trim removed 4 bases at V and 10 bases at J, leaving 6 bases unmatched. The germline CDR1 and CDR2 sequences are MGHDK and SYGVNS. CDR3 size: 12 residues. CDR3 in DNA: TGTGCCAGCAGTGTAGACAGGGCCGACTACACCTTC. This translates into CASSVDRADYTF.